Listed below are T cell receptor beta chains from one sample, sequenced in a study of beta chain features in type 1 diabetes. Only in-frame clones appear in the TCRdb table, and some are missing; sequencing was by immunoSEQ multiplex PCR. The sample holds more than 100,000 clones, approximately 10% seen once. The specimen was central memory CD4+ T cells from blood. The receptors were sampled from a man aged 25 to 45 with type 1 diabetes. CDR3s include the opening cysteine and the closing phenylalanine or tryptophan. A D gene is named only where the DNA matches it firmly. Size tells how often a clone was seen (once, few, many) or the class of an expanded clone, and some rows leave it out.

clone_size j_call d_call v_call cdr3_nt cdr3_aa
few TRBJ2-7 TRBD1 TRBV19 TGTGCCAGTCGACAGGGCCACTACGAGCAGTACTTC CASRQGHYEQYF
few TRBJ2-5 TRBD2 TRBV7-3 TGTGCCAGCAGCCCTAAGGGGCTAGCGGGGGGTGGTGAGACCCAGTACTTC CASSPKGLAGGGETQYF
NA TRBJ1-1 TRBD1 TRBV6-6 TGTGCCAGCAGTAACAGACAGGGGAAGAACACTGAAGCTTTCTTT CASSNRQGKNTEAFF
few TRBJ1-5 TRBD1 TRBV7-2 TGTGCCAGCAGTTGGGACAGCCTTAGCAATCAGCCCCAGCATTTT CASSWDSLSNQPQHF
few TRBJ1-6 TRBD1 TRBV6-5 TGTGCCAGCAGCTCGACAGGGAATAATTCACCCCTCCACTTT CASSSTGNNSPLHF
NA TRBJ1-2 TRBD1 TRBV11-3 TGTGCCAGCAGCTTAGCCTCGGGGACAGAATATGGCTACACCTTC CASSLASGTEYGYTF
NA TRBJ2-7 NA TRBV14 TGTGCCAGCAGCCACCTAGGACAGACCCCCGAGCAGTACTTC CASSHLGQTPEQYF
NA TRBJ2-7 TRBD2 TRBV9 TGTGCCAGCAGCGTAGGGGCGGGGGGAGGACACGAGCAGTACTTC CASSVGAGGGHEQYF
NA TRBJ1-1 NA TRBV20-1 TGCAGTGCTAGACTCGTCTCTGAAGCTTTCTTT CSARLVSEAFF
NA TRBJ2-3 TRBD2 TRBV5-4 TGTGCCAGCAGCCAGACTAGCGGGGGGCGCACAGATACGCAGTATTTT CASSQTSGGRTDTQYF
NA TRBJ1-1 NA TRBV28 TGTGCCAGCAGTTTGGTCCGGTGGGCGAACACTGAAGCTTTCTTT CASSLVRWANTEAFF
NA TRBJ1-5 NA TRBV10-3 TGTGCCATCAGTGCGGACGGGGGCAATCAGCCCCAGCATTTT CAISADGGNQPQHF
NA TRBJ2-1 TRBD2 TRBV5-1 TGCGCCAGCAGCTGGGGACTAGCGGGTGATTACAATGAGCAGTTCTTC CASSWGLAGDYNEQFF
few TRBJ2-5 NA TRBV11-2 TGTGCCAGCAGCTTAGACCTAGCCTCCTCTTCCCTAGACTTC CASSLDLASSSLDF